This TCR beta chain was observed in a study of cytomegalovirus exposure and HLA in healthy donors. Trimming cost V 2 bases and J 5 bases, with 15 bases left between them. CDR1 and CDR2 from the germline V gene are SEHNR and FQNEAQ (reference sequence). The CDR3 has 15 amino acids. PCR employed 60 Vbeta and 13 Jbeta primers. Only in-frame clones appear in the TCRdb table, and some are missing; sequencing was by immunoSEQ multiplex PCR. The sample includes 150,000 to 200,000 clones, 79% of them seen just once. The gene calls are TRBV7-9 and TRBJ1-1; D is perhaps TRBD1 (5 bases). This sequence was found in a young woman in good health and CMV-seropositive. Material: PBMCs. Here the CDR3 reads CASSLRYVEGTEAFF. The DNA of the CDR3 is TGTGCCAGCAGCTTACGATATGTGGAGGGGACTGAAGCTTTCTTT.